The present T cell receptor (beta chain) was sequenced within a study of T cell repertoires in cytomegalovirus infection. Study context: Evidence of both CMV infection and a matching HLA type came from public TCR beta signatures. Overall study findings and caveats: Based on cumulative public TCR beta family frequency, carriers of CMV plus the relevant HLA were identified. HLA-C-restricted CMV clonotypes gave the most frequent clonotype in two of eight donors.

Comments on this clonotype: Its target is unknown.

TCRdb independently ran MiXCR on the reads; one entry per CDR3 protein. The repertoire holds 200,000 to 300,000 distinct CDR3 sequences, with around 13% as singletons. The trim removed 6 bases at V and 3 bases at J, leaving 6 bases unmatched. Germline V gene data show CDR1 as LGHNA and CDR2 as YNFKEQ. The length of the CDR3 is 16 residues. The receptor's source is a human donor in good health (CMV status not recorded). Some clones in this sample may be carry-over from other donors' samples. The sequenced sample consisted of PBMCs. This chain links TRBV4-2 with TRBJ2-2; TRBD2 matches at 11 bases. The CDR3 bases are TGTGCCAGCAGTATAGCGGGAGGGCCGTACACCGGGGAGCTGTTTTTT. Protein product: CASSIAGGPYTGELFF.